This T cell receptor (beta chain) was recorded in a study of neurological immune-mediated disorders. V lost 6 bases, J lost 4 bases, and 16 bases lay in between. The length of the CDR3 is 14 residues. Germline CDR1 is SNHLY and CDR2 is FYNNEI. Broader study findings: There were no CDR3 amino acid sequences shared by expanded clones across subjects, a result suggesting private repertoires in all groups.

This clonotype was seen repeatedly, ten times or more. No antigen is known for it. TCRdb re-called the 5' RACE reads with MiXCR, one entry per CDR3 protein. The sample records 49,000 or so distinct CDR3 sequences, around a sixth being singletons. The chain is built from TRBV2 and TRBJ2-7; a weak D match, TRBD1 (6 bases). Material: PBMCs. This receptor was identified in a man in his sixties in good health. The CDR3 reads CASRSRRQAYEQYF. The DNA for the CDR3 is TGTGCCAGCAGATCTCGCCGACAGGCTTACGAGCAGTACTTC.